The 17 T cell receptor beta chains below all came from one sample that was sequenced in a study of Graves' ophthalmopathy and Graves' hyperthyroidism. RNA transcripts were the template, and TCR beta CDR3 regions were amplified from them. First-round RT-PCR relied on HTBI primers, and a second-round multiplex PCR came next. MiXCR, applied by TCRdb to the multiplex PCR reads, yields one record per CDR3 protein. This sample has under 800,000 distinct CDR3 sequences, with about 24% found just once. Sequenced: peripheral blood. The receptors here all came from a woman younger than 30 with stable Graves' hyperthyroidism. Some clones in this sample may be carry-over from other donors' samples.

This clonotype has ten or more counts. The J gene is TRBJ1-2, the V gene TRBV9; TRBD1 might be the D (5 bases). The CDR3 has 15 residues. Between the trimmed V and J ends, which lost 4 bases and 2 bases, there was a span of 15 bases. Germline CDR1 SGDLS, CDR2 YYNGEE. The CDR3 sequence: CASSPGGTANYGYTF. The DNA for the CDR3 is TGTGCCAGCAGCCCTGGTGGGACCGCAAACTATGGCTACACCTTC.

This clonotype was detected ten times or more. The chain is built from TRBV7-3 and TRBJ2-5, with 11 bases lining up with TRBD2. The junction had 5 bases not matched to a gene; V was cut back by 3 bases and J by 2 bases. Germline V gene sequence: CDR1 SGHTA, CDR2 FQGTGA. The CDR3 is made up of 16 amino acids. This CDR3 is CASSLGTSGPQETQYF. DNA for the CDR3: TGTGCCAGCAGCTTGGGGACTAGCGGCCCTCAAGAGACCCAGTACTTC.

This clonotype was recorded a few times. V is TRBV20-1 and J is TRBJ2-2; 8 nucleotides match TRBD2. V lost 6 bases and J lost 6; bases outside the gene matches: 9. The CDR3 covers 14 residues. The germline V gene has CDR1 DFQATT and CDR2 SNEGSKA (reference sequence). The CDR3 here is CSARSGGVSGELFF. The CDR3 DNA follows: TGCAGTGCAAGGAGCGGGGGCGTCTCCGGGGAGCTGTTTTTT.

V is TRBV12-3 or TRBV12-4 and J is TRBJ2-7, with 11 bases that match TRBD2. V shed 6 bases and J 7 bases; nucleotides not matched to a gene: 8. The length of the CDR3 is 14 residues. The CDR3 is CASSISGGAREQYF. The CDR3 nucleotides are TGTGCCAGCAGCATTAGCGGGGGGGCCCGTGAGCAGTACTTC.

Concerning this clonotype: The CDR3 does not close with the conserved phenylalanine or tryptophan, likely indicating a read error. This chain joins TRBV7-9 and TRBJ1-2; 7 bases match TRBD1. CDR3 length: 14 residues. Per the germline V gene, CDR1 is SEHNR and CDR2 is FQNEAQ (reference sequence). The ends lost 1 base at V and 8 bases at J; junction bases unmatched: 7. In DNA, the CDR3 is TGTGCCAGCAGCTTAGAGGACAGGCAAGGAGGCTACACCCTC. Its protein is CASSLEDRQGGYTL.

About this clonotype itself: This may be a read error: a much more frequent sequence differs by one nucleotide. This chain joins TRBV6-2 or TRBV6-3 and TRBJ2-7; D not certain. The CDR3 consists of 13 residues. With 6 bases removed from V and 6 bases from J, the gap between germline ends came to 15 bases. Per germline, CDR1 MNHEY and CDR2 SVGEGT. The CDR3 is CASSPTNFCEQYF. In DNA, the CDR3 is TGTGCCAGCAGCCCTACAAATTTCTGCGAGCAGTACTTC.

A few counts support this clonotype. The rearrangement links TRBV12-3 or TRBV12-4 to TRBJ1-5; D is ambiguous. The CDR3 runs to 14 residues. Trimming cost V 7 bases and J 2 bases, with 12 bases left between them. The CDR3 sequence is CASTPLGGNQPQHF. The CDR3 nucleotides read TGTGCCAGCACCCCCCTGGGCGGCAATCAGCCCCAGCATTTT.

This clonotype was seen many times. The V gene is TRBV6-5, the J gene TRBJ2-7, with D unresolved. The CDR3 has 15 amino acids. Germline loops: CDR1 MNHEY, CDR2 SVGAGI. V gave up 0 bases and J gave up 2 bases, with 11 bases separating them. The CDR3 DNA reads TGTGCCAGCAGTTACTCGAATACCGGAACCTACGAGCAGTACTTC. Residues: CASSYSNTGTYEQYF.

The gene calls are TRBV12-3 or TRBV12-4 and TRBJ1-3, with TRBD1 identical over 9 bases. CDR3 length equals 16 residues. V shed 5 bases, J shed 1 base, and the junction held 6 bases outside the gene matches. This CDR3 reads CASSNTGGLSGNTIYF. The CDR3 DNA reads as TGTGCCAGCAGTAATACAGGGGGCCTGTCTGGAAACACCATATATTTT.

This clonotype was seen at least ten times. The CDR3 loop is CASSRGLAGTVGELFF. CDR3 coding DNA: TGTGCCAGCAGTCGAGGACTAGCGGGAACGGTCGGGGAGCTGTTTTTT. The chain recombines TRBV6-5 with TRBJ2-2; TRBD2 matches at 12 bases. In germline, CDR1 is MNHEY, CDR2 SVGAGI. This CDR3 spans 16 amino acids. With 5 bases clipped from V and 7 bases from J, the junction kept 8 bases outside the gene matches.

Many counts were recorded for this clonotype. This chain connects TRBV6-2 or TRBV6-3 to TRBJ2-5, with 9 bases aligning to TRBD2. Germline CDR1 is MNHEY and CDR2 is SVGEGT. J gave up 5 bases and V 1 base, and 8 bases lay outside the gene matches. The CDR3 runs 16 residues. The CDR3 spells CASSYWGLAFNETQYF. CDR3 nucleotides: TGTGCCAGCAGTTACTGGGGACTAGCCTTCAACGAGACCCAGTACTTC.

This clonotype has a handful of counts. The V call is TRBV30, the J call TRBJ1-5; D perhaps matches TRBD1 (5 bases). This CDR3 has 15 amino acids. V was pared by 2 bases and J by 6 bases, with 17 bases between. Looked up from germline, CDR1 is GTSNPN and CDR2 is SVGIG (reference sequence). DNA of the CDR3: TGTGCCTGGAGTCTCCGTCATGGGGGGAGTCAGCCCCAGCATTTT. It yields the protein CAWSLRHGGSQPQHF.

Regarding this clonotype: One end of the junction varies from germline; a read error may be responsible. The chain is built from TRBV6-2 or TRBV6-3 and TRBJ2-7; unclear D gene. CDR1 is MNHEY and CDR2 is SVGEGT in the germline V gene. This CDR3 comprises 14 residues. CDR3 sequence (DNA): TGTGCCACCAGTGATTCCGACGGCCCCTACGAGCAGTACTTC. Its protein product is CATSDSDGPYEQYF.

This clonotype was recorded at least ten times. The chain joins TRBV2 to TRBJ2-7, with D possibly TRBD2 on 6 matching bases. Deletions cut 3 bases from V and 0 bases from J, with 12 bases between. CDR3 size: 15 residues. Germline V CDR1 and CDR2: SNHLY, FYNNEI. In DNA, the CDR3 is TGTGCCAGCAGTGATCTTAGCGGAACCTCCTACGAGCAGTACTTC. The encoded protein is CASSDLSGTSYEQYF.

This clonotype was detected ten times or more. The chain uses TRBV9 and TRBJ1-2; TRBD1 matches at 8 bases. The CDR3 length is 17 residues. The V and J ends lost 2 bases and 0 bases, in that order; junction bases with no gene match: 9. Looked up from germline, CDR1 is SGDLS and CDR2 is YYNGEE. CDR3 protein: CASSVGTGPGANYGYTF. CDR3 in DNA: TGTGCCAGCAGCGTGGGGACAGGCCCGGGAGCTAACTATGGCTACACCTTC.

This clonotype appeared a few times. V gene TRBV28 combines with J gene TRBJ2-7, with D hard to call. The V and J ends lost 6 bases and 1 base respectively, with 7 bases between them. The length of the CDR3 is 12 residues. In germline, CDR1 is MDHEN, CDR2 SYDVKM. The CDR3 coding sequence is TGTGCCAGCAGGGAACCGTCCTACGAGCAGTACTTC. Protein sequence: CASREPSYEQYF.

The chain carries TRBV27 and TRBJ1-1; 7 positions match TRBD1. This CDR3 has 18 amino acids. V gave up 2 bases and J gave up 1 base; unmatched junction bases: 13. The V gene's germline CDR1 is MNHEY and CDR2 SMNVEV (reference sequence). The CDR3 DNA reads TGTGCCAGCAGTTTAAGGGGGCACCGGGGGGCACAGAACACTGAAGCTTTCTTT. Residues: CASSLRGHRGAQNTEAFF.